This TCR beta chain originates from a study of blood T cell repertoires in COVID-19. The data were produced by immunoSEQ multiplex PCR, yet TCRdb's version contains in-frame clones alone and is incomplete. The sample has about 190,000 clones, around 85% seen once. This CDR3 has 14 amino acids. Germline CDR1 reads LGHDT; CDR2 reads YNNKEL (reference sequence). V was clipped by 4 bases and J by 10 bases; unmatched bases: 9. The study drew participants aged about 18 to 95 years from roughly 25 US areas. The TCR sequence derives from a woman aged 25 to 39 who had recovered from COVID-19. The sample taken for sequencing was PBMCs or T cells enriched from blood (not recorded which). The J gene is TRBJ1-1, the V gene TRBV3-1 (or the pseudogene TRBV3-2); 10 bases fit TRBD1. CDR3 residues: CASSPGQGRLGAFF. The CDR3 DNA is TGTGCCAGCAGCCCGGGACAGGGGAGACTTGGAGCTTTCTTT.